Listed below are T cell receptor beta chains from one sample, sequenced in a study of shared clonotypes between healthy human individuals. TCRdb's table, derived via immunoSEQ multiplex PCR, lists solely in-frame clones and lacks some. The data hold 600,000 to 750,000 clones, with approximately 77% observed a single time. The source material was memory CD4+ T cells sorted from blood. Receptors originate from a woman younger than 45 in good health. Each CDR3 is given without its conserved first and last residue.

cdr3_aa: ASSLGDQETQY; j_call: TRBJ2-5; v_call: TRBV18
cdr3_aa: ASSLGRQRTDTQY; j_call: TRBJ2-3; v_call: TRBV11-2
cdr3_aa: ASMSGGSSYNEQF; j_call: TRBJ2-1; v_call: TRBV28
cdr3_aa: ASTSPGQGGGYEQY; j_call: TRBJ2-7; v_call: TRBV2
cdr3_aa: ASSVGQGGQPQH; j_call: TRBJ1-5; v_call: TRBV9
cdr3_aa: ASSPRQQETQY; j_call: TRBJ2-5; v_call: TRBV18
cdr3_aa: ASASGQAITIY; j_call: TRBJ1-3; v_call: TRBV28
cdr3_aa: ASSPRDSLMNTEAF; j_call: TRBJ1-1; v_call: TRBV18
cdr3_aa: ASSAALAGGADTQY; j_call: TRBJ2-3; v_call: TRBV2
cdr3_aa: ASSLGGESHNEQF; j_call: TRBJ2-1; v_call: TRBV5-8
cdr3_aa: ASSLADRLAGPYCD; j_call: TRBJ1-2; v_call: TRBV7-9
cdr3_aa: ASNGQIDQPQH; j_call: TRBJ1-5; v_call: TRBV7-9
cdr3_aa: ASSMGPAGGRHEQY; j_call: TRBJ2-7; v_call: TRBV19
cdr3_aa: ASSSGEALNEQF; j_call: TRBJ2-1; v_call: TRBV7-3
cdr3_aa: ASSIGLAGEQF; j_call: TRBJ2-1; v_call: TRBV19
cdr3_aa: ASSLGRETDTQY; j_call: TRBJ2-3; v_call: TRBV5-1
cdr3_aa: ASSLGTGFGEQY; j_call: TRBJ2-7; v_call: TRBV7-9
cdr3_aa: ASKGTSRDTQY; j_call: TRBJ2-3; v_call: TRBV6-6
cdr3_aa: ASSFGGAPSTDTQY; j_call: TRBJ2-3; v_call: TRBV5-1
cdr3_aa: ASIGGGGAPFSGANVLT; j_call: TRBJ2-6; v_call: TRBV19
cdr3_aa: ASSPNVLGAGWNQPQH; j_call: TRBJ1-5; v_call: TRBV19
cdr3_aa: SVLLRDGNTIY; j_call: TRBJ1-3; v_call: TRBV29-1
cdr3_aa: ASSLGIPGNTIY; j_call: TRBJ1-3; v_call: TRBV27
cdr3_aa: ASSPIFQGNTEAF; j_call: TRBJ1-1; v_call: TRBV4-1
cdr3_aa: AVNAWASGRTSSYNEQF; j_call: TRBJ2-1; v_call: TRBV10-1
cdr3_aa: ASSLALGELF; j_call: TRBJ2-2; v_call: TRBV7-2
cdr3_aa: SVEDGKAESTDTQY; j_call: TRBJ2-3; v_call: TRBV29-1
cdr3_aa: ASSSAGTALGDTQY; j_call: TRBJ2-3; v_call: TRBV11-2
cdr3_aa: ASSPPGSTYEQY; j_call: TRBJ2-7; v_call: TRBV28
cdr3_aa: ASSRGTNNNEQF; j_call: TRBJ2-1; v_call: TRBV11-2
cdr3_aa: ASSSTLGGSGANVLT; j_call: TRBJ2-6; v_call: TRBV28
cdr3_aa: ASSPNAGLAGVGGELF; j_call: TRBJ2-2; v_call: TRBV5-4
cdr3_aa: ASKGFFGGNTEAF; j_call: TRBJ1-1; v_call: TRBV11-2
cdr3_aa: ASSEELGGGYQPQH; j_call: TRBJ1-5; v_call: TRBV6-1
cdr3_aa: ASSPSGRNEQF; j_call: TRBJ2-1; v_call: TRBV19
cdr3_aa: ASRDGTGAGEQY; j_call: TRBJ2-7; v_call: TRBV2
cdr3_aa: ASSGQGNAGELF; j_call: TRBJ2-2; v_call: TRBV6-4
cdr3_aa: ASSLQGSDTQY; j_call: TRBJ2-3; v_call: TRBV7-2
cdr3_aa: ASSLERGNQPQH; j_call: TRBJ1-5; v_call: TRBV7-9